Given below is one T cell receptor beta chain in context. Antigen specificity is unknown. Sequencing used cDNA as its template, made by extracting RNA and reverse transcribing it. Clones were sequenced by immunoSEQ multiplex PCR, and TCRdb holds only the in-frame ones, with some missing. This table holds roughly 120,000 clones, less than 70% found once. The data belong to a study of CD8+ T cells in alopecia areata. Study observations and caveats: Higher clonality and more expanded CD8+ clones appeared in lesional than normal scalp. Patients showed less clear TCR sequence sharing than mice, possibly partly because of HLA diversity.

Germline lookup yields CDR1 SGHAT and CDR2 FQNNGV. The CDR3 consists of 14 residues. Deletions cut 5 bases from V and 2 bases from J, with 13 bases between. The sequencing sample was made of CD4+ T cells sorted from blood. The source of this sequence is a human donor in good health. The rearrangement joins TRBV11-2 to TRBJ2-7; D may be TRBD1 (6 bases). CDR3 DNA sequence: TGTGCCAGCAGCCGCATAGGACAGACCTACGAGCAGTACTTC. This codes for CASSRIGQTYEQYF.